Listed here is a single TCR beta chain. Patients showing uncontrolled infection, other autoimmune disease, pregnancy or lactation were ineligible. The data are from a study of T cells in Graves' hyperthyroidism and ophthalmopathy. The investigators amplified TCR beta CDR3 regions from RNA transcripts. The HTBI primer set drove a first-round RT-PCR of the TCR CDR3. MiXCR, applied by TCRdb to the multiplex PCR reads, yields one record per CDR3 protein. The repertoire holds a few hundred thousand distinct CDR3 sequences, with 20% to 25% as singletons. Trimming stripped 2 bases from V and 4 bases from J, with 12 bases between. Per germline, CDR1 LGHDT and CDR2 YNNKEL (reference sequence). This CDR3 is built from 14 residues.

Sequencing was performed on blood. The sequence came from a man younger than 40 with Graves' ophthalmopathy. This chain connects TRBV3-1 to TRBJ2-7; no firm D call. The CDR3, as DNA: TGTGCCAGCAGCCAAACTCGGGCCGGGTACGAGCAGTACTTC. Its protein product is CASSQTRAGYEQYF.